These 2 T cell receptor beta chains share one sample of origin, sequenced in a study of cytomegalovirus exposure and HLA in healthy donors. The primer mix had 60 Vbeta and 13 Jbeta primers. Produced via immunoSEQ multiplex PCR; TCRdb's table is partial and in-frame only. This table holds 200,000 to 250,000 clones, 80% to 85% found once. Material: PBMCs. All receptors derive from a boy younger than 10 in good health and CMV-seronegative.

The chain employs TRBV27 and TRBJ2-1, with 14 positions matching TRBD2. The V gene's germline CDR1 is MNHEY and CDR2 SMNVEV (reference sequence). Trimming cost V 2 bases and J 4 bases; bases outside gene matches: 7. This CDR3 comprises 18 residues. As DNA, the CDR3 is TGTGCCAGCAGTTTACTAAGACTAGCGGGAGGGGGTTACAATGAGCAGTTCTTC. This sequence encodes CASSLLRLAGGGYNEQFF.

The chain links TRBV25-1 to TRBJ2-5; TRBD1 might be the D (6 bases). Trimming cost V 1 base and J 5 bases, with 11 bases left between them. This CDR3 has 14 residues. Germline CDR1 and CDR2: MGHDK and SYGVNS. CDR3 protein: CASSELGQGETQYF. As DNA, the CDR3 is TGTGCCAGCAGTGAATTAGGCCAGGGGGAGACCCAGTACTTC. Filled out from reference TRBV25-1 and TRBJ2-5, the complete variable domain reads EADIYQTPRYLVIGTGKKITLECSQTMGHDKMYWYQQDPGMELHLIHYSYGVNSTEKGDLSSESTVSRIRTEHFPLTLESARPSHTSQYLCASSELGQGETQYFGPGTRLLVL.